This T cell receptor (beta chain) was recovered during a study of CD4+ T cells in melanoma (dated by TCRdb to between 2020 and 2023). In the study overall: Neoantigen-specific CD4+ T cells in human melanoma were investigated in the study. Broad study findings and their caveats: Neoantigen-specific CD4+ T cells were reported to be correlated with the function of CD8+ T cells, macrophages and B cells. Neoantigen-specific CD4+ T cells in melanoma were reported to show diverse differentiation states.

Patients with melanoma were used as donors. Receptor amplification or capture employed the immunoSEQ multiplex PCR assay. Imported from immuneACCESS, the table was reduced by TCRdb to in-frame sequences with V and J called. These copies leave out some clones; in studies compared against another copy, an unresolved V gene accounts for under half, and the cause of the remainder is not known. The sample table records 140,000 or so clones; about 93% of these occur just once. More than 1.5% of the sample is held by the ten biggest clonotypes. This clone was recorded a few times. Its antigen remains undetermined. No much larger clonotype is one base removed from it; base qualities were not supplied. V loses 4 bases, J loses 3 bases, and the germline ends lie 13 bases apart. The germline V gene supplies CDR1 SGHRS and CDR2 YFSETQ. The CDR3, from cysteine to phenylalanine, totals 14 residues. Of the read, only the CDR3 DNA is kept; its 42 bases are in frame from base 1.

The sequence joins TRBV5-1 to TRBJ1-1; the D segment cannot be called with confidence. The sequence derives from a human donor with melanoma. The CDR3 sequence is CASSISQDYTEAFF. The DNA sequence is TGCGCCAGCAGCATCTCTCAGGACTACACTGAAGCTTTCTTT.